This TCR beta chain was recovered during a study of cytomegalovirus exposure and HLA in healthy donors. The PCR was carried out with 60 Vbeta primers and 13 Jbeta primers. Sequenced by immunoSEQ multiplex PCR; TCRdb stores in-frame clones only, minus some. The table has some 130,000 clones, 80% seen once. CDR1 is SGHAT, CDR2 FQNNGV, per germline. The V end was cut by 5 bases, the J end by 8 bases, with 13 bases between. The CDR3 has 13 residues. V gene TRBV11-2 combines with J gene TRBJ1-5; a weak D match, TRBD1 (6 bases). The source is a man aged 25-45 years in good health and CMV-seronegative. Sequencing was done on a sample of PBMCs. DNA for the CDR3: TGTGCCAGCAGCCCATCGCAGGGGAAGCCCCAGCATTTT. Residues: CASSPSQGKPQHF.